These 8 T cell receptor beta chains share one sample of origin, sequenced in a study of blood T cell repertoires in COVID-19. Clones were read by immunoSEQ multiplex PCR, and TCRdb kept only the in-frame ones, dropping some. The repertoire holds about 81,000 clones, with approximately 86% as singletons. Sequenced: peripheral blood. The receptors come from a woman of 80 years or more with acute or convalescent COVID-19.

The chain has TRBV11-2 and TRBJ2-7, with 9 bases aligning to TRBD2. V shed 6 bases and J 7 bases; nucleotides not matched to a gene: 10. Germline V lookup: CDR1 SGHAT, CDR2 FQNNGV. This CDR3 spans 14 amino acids. The CDR3 is CASSALAGFREQYF. DNA for the CDR3: TGTGCCAGCAGTGCGCTAGCGGGGTTTCGGGAGCAGTACTTC.

The chain carries TRBV5-5 and TRBJ2-2; tentative D call: TRBD1 (6 bases). Germline loops: CDR1 SGHKS, CDR2 YYEKEE (reference sequence). Trimming cost V 0 bases and J 2 bases, with 8 bases left between them. The CDR3 sequence is 15 residues long. CDR3 amino acids: CASSLGQVNTGELFF. The CDR3 nucleotides are TGTGCCAGCAGCTTGGGACAGGTTAACACCGGGGAGCTGTTTTTT. Variable domain in full (rest from reference TRBV5-5 and TRBJ2-2): DAGVTQSPTHLIKTRGQQVTLRCSPISGHKSVSWYQQVLGQGPQFIFQYYEKEERGRGNFPDRFSARQFPNYSSELNVNALLLGDSALYLCASSLGQVNTGELFFGEGSRLTVL.

This chain connects TRBV6-5 to TRBJ1-2; 7 bases map to TRBD1. This CDR3 spans 13 amino acids. Unmatched junction bases numbered 2, after V lost 4 bases and J lost 3 bases. Germline V gene sequence: CDR1 MNHEY, CDR2 SVGAGI. The CDR3 region has the DNA TGTGCCAGCAGTTCAGGGACAGACTATGGCTACACCTTC. Protein product: CASSSGTDYGYTF.

There are a few counts of this clone. The gene calls are TRBV6-5 and TRBJ2-5, with D perhaps TRBD2 (7 bases). V was cut by 10 bases and J by 7 bases, with 25 bases left in between. This CDR3 has 15 amino acids. Per germline, CDR1 MNHEY and CDR2 SVGAGI. CDR3 residues: CATQGGGKSVRTQYF. The CDR3 DNA sequence: TGTGCCACTCAAGGGGGGGGTAAAAGCGTAAGGACCCAGTACTTC.

The chain employs TRBV11-2 and TRBJ2-7; a weak D match, TRBD2 (6 bases). Between the trimmed V and J ends, which lost 3 bases and 6 bases, there was a span of 12 bases. There are 13 residues in the CDR3. CDR1 is SGHAT and CDR2 is FQNNGV in the germline V gene. CDR3 nucleotide sequence: TGTGCCAGCAGCTTCAGACTAGTCGGCGAGCAGTACTTC. It is translated as CASSFRLVGEQYF.

V is TRBV18 and J is TRBJ1-2, with TRBD1 as a possible D gene (5 bases). The V end lost 3 bases, the J end lost 4 bases, and 9 bases lay between the germline ends. This CDR3 has 13 amino acids. Germline V gene lookup returns CDR1 KGHSH and CDR2 LQKENI. CDR3 coding DNA: TGTGCCAGCTCACCCGACAGTGTCTATGGCTACACCTTC. Protein sequence: CASSPDSVYGYTF.

This chain links TRBV5-1 with TRBJ2-3, with D unresolved. Between the trimmed V and J ends, which lost 0 bases and 1 base, there was a span of 6 bases. Germline V gene data show CDR1 as SGHRS and CDR2 as YFSETQ. This CDR3 contains 14 residues. DNA of the CDR3: TGCGCCAGCAGCTTGGGTGTAGGCACAGATACGCAGTATTTT. Its protein product is CASSLGVGTDTQYF.

The chain recombines TRBV21-1 with TRBJ2-2; TRBD2 is the table's D call and was not checked against the DNA. TRBV21-1 is an annotated pseudogene. The CDR3 extends over 19 amino acids. CDR3 loop: CASSKAYTSGRVGTGELFF. For the CDR3, the DNA is TGTGCCAGCAGCAAAGCCTATACTAGCGGGAGGGTAGGGACCGGGGAGCTGTTTTTT.